The 10 T cell receptor beta chains below come from one sample, sequenced in a study of T cells in Graves' hyperthyroidism and ophthalmopathy. TCR beta CDR3 sequences were amplified from RNA transcripts. When the TCR CDR3 underwent first-round RT-PCR, the HTBI primer set was used. TCRdb used MiXCR to reprocess the multiplex PCR reads, holding one entry per CDR3 protein. The sample includes under 800,000 distinct CDR3 sequences, 11% to 15% of them seen just once. Sequenced input: blood. The receptors shown here come from a woman aged 18-30 years with Graves' hyperthyroidism.

This clonotype was seen at least ten times. This chain connects TRBV12-3 or TRBV12-4 to TRBJ2-7, with D possibly TRBD2 on 5 matching bases. This CDR3 is 15 amino acids long. Trimming left V 4 bases short and J 2 bases short, with 15 bases between. The CDR3 reads CASSSLGSSTYEQYF. CDR3 nucleotide sequence: TGTGCCAGCAGTTCGTTGGGGAGTTCAACCTACGAGCAGTACTTC.

The chain uses TRBV30 and TRBJ1-2, with 7 bases matching TRBD1. This CDR3 has 13 residues. Per germline, CDR1 GTSNPN and CDR2 SVGIG (reference sequence). With 3 bases clipped from V and 4 bases from J, the junction kept 5 bases outside the gene matches. CDR3 loop: CAWSWDRSYGYTF. The CDR3 DNA sequence: TGTGCCTGGAGCTGGGACAGATCCTATGGCTACACCTTC.

This clonotype has at least ten counts. The J gene is TRBJ2-3, the V gene TRBV6-2 or TRBV6-3; no clear D. With 7 bases removed from V and 7 bases from J, the gap between germline ends came to 12 bases. The CDR3 extends over 12 amino acids. CDR1 and CDR2 (germline): MNHEY, SVGEGT. DNA for the CDR3: TGTGCCAGCACTGGATCCGGCCATACGCAGTATTTT. Residues: CASTGSGHTQYF.

The CDR3 DNA sequence: TGTGCCACCTCGAGAGGCCTGTCGAACAATGAGCAGTTCTTC. Encoded protein: CATSRGLSNNEQFF. V usage is TRBV19 and J usage is TRBJ2-1; D gene unclear. V shed 10 bases and J shed 5 bases, with 18 bases lying between them. There are 14 residues in the CDR3. CDR1 and CDR2 (germline): LNHDA, SQIVND (reference sequence).

This clonotype was seen many times. The V and J genes are TRBV30 and TRBJ2-7, with a possible D match to TRBD2 (7 bases). This CDR3 is 13 amino acids long. V shed 3 bases and J shed 1 base, with 10 bases lying between them. Germline V gene data show CDR1 as GTSNPN and CDR2 as SVGIG (reference sequence). As DNA, the CDR3 is TGTGCCTGGAGGGGGGGGCAATCCTACGAGCAGTACTTC. This encodes CAWRGGQSYEQYF.

The table lists this clonotype with a few counts. The chain employs TRBV9 and TRBJ2-3; D could derive from TRBD1 or TRBD2 (5 bases each). Trimming left V 4 bases short and J 8 bases short, with 20 bases between. CDR1 and CDR2 from the germline V gene are SGDLS and YYNGEE. The CDR3 runs 15 residues. The CDR3 DNA follows: TGTGCCAGCAGCCCTCATCCCGGACGGGGCGGTACGCAGTATTTT. It yields the protein CASSPHPGRGGTQYF.

A remark on this clonotype: Being one base from a much bigger clone, this may be a read error. The genes are TRBV6-1 and TRBJ1-2, with 9 bases aligning to TRBD1. The CDR3 loop spans 16 amino acids. Looked up from germline, CDR1 is MNHNS and CDR2 is SASEGT. J gave up 3 bases and V 6 bases, and 11 bases lay outside the gene matches. As DNA, the CDR3 is TGTGCCAGCAGCTGGGACAGGGTGTTGTCTGACTATGGCTACACCTTC. It translates to CASSWDRVLSDYGYTF.

The V gene is TRBV20-1, the J gene TRBJ2-5, with 9 bases fitting TRBD2. The V and J ends lost 2 bases and 5 bases, in that order; junction bases with no gene match: 9. This CDR3 is built from 15 residues. Germline V gene lookup returns CDR1 DFQATT and CDR2 SNEGSKA (reference sequence). The DNA of the CDR3 is TGCAGTGCTAGAATAGCGGGAGTGAATAGGGAGACCCAGTACTTC. It yields the protein CSARIAGVNRETQYF.

The chain carries TRBV19 and TRBJ2-7; possible D gene TRBD1, 5 bases. This CDR3 is 11 amino acids long. V was pared by 9 bases and J by 7 bases, with 13 bases between. Germline CDR1 reads LNHDA; CDR2 reads SQIVND (reference sequence). The CDR3 region is CARGWGGEQYF. The DNA for the CDR3 is TGTGCCAGAGGGTGGGGCGGTGAGCAGTACTTC. The complete variable domain, with remaining parts taken from reference TRBV19 and TRBJ2-7, reads DGGITQSPKYLFRKEGQNVTLSCEQNLNHDAMYWYRQDPGQGLRLIYYSQIVNDFQKGDIAEGYSVSREKKESFPLTVTSAQKNPTAFYLCARGWGGEQYFGPGTRLTVT.

There are many counts of this clonotype. V gene TRBV20-1 combines with J gene TRBJ2-2; 7 bases match TRBD2. Germline-derived CDR1 and CDR2 are DFQATT and SNEGSKA (reference sequence). CDR3 size: 15 residues. Trimming at V came to 2 bases and at J to 2 bases, leaving 5 bases not matched to a gene. The CDR3 is CSARRLAVNTGELFF. The CDR3, as DNA: TGCAGTGCTAGACGCCTAGCGGTTAACACCGGGGAGCTGTTTTTT.